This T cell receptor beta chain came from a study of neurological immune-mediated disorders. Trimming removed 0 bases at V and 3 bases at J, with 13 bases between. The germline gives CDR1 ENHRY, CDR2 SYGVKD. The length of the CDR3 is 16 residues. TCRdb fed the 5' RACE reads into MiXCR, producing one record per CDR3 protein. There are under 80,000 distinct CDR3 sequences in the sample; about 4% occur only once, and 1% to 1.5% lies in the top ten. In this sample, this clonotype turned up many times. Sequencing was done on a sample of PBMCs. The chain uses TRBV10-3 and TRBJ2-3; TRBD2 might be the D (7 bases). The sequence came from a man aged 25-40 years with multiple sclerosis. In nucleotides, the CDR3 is TGTGCCATCAGTGAGTCGCGGGGGCCACGAACAGATACGCAGTATTTT. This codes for CAISESRGPRTDTQYF.